The clone carrying this TCR beta chain was counted once. The data were taken from a study of CD8+CD57+ T cells in acquired aplastic anemia. J lost 0 bases, V lost 2 bases, and 5 bases had no gene match. Germline CDR1 and CDR2: SGHRS and YFSETQ. This CDR3 region has 17 residues. Profiling of TCR beta VDJ combinations and CDR3 sequences used genomic DNA as template. TCRdb reprocessed the reads via MiXCR and lists one record per CDR3 protein. The sample contains 200,000 or so distinct CDR3 sequences, around 66% of which appear only once. The clonotype comes from a human donor with severe aplastic anemia or a healthy control (not recorded which). What was sequenced was sorted CD4+, CD8+, or CD8+CD57+ T cells (not recorded which) from PBMCs. The genes are TRBV5-1 and TRBJ2-6; 7 bases map to TRBD1. The CDR3 sequence is CASSLTGESSGANVLTF. In DNA form, the CDR3 reads TGCGCCAGCAGCTTAACAGGGGAGAGCTCTGGGGCCAACGTCCTGACTTTC.